The 20 T cell receptor delta chains below come from one sample, sequenced in a study of gamma-delta T cells after stem cell transplantation. TCRdb reapplied CATT to the RT-PCR reads. The table records 13,000 or so delta-chain clones, around 33% of them present only once. Sequencing used gamma-delta T cells. The receptors stem from a human donor. It is not recorded whose cells these are; they may come from a transplant donor.

This clone showed up just a few times. The J gene is TRDJ1, the V gene TRDV3, with TRDD3 matching 10 bases. The CDR3 contains 17 residues. The ends lost 1 base at V and 2 bases at J; junction bases unmatched: 13. Germline assignment: CDR1 TVYSNPD and CDR2 GDNSRS (reference sequence). DNA for the CDR3: TGTGCCTTTACCCCTACCCACTGGGGGATTCTAACCGATAAACTCATCTTT. Translated, it gives CAFTPTHWGILTDKLIF.

Remarks on this clone: The junction does not match germline at one end; this may be a read error. Other DNA sequences of this sample code for an identical CDR3. The CDR3 DNA reads as TGTGCCTGTGACACGCTGGGGGATTTGACGGCACAACTCTTCTTT. Translated, it gives CACDTLGDLTAQLFF. The chain joins TRDV2 to TRDJ2, with TRDD3 identical over 9 bases. CDR1 and CDR2 from the germline V gene are GEAIGNYY and EKD. The CDR3 covers 15 residues.

This clone was seen more than once but under ten times. V gene TRDV1 combines with J gene TRDJ1; D is tentatively TRDD1 or TRDD2 (5 bases each). V shed 2 bases and J shed 3 bases, with 28 bases lying between them. CDR3 length equals 20 residues. Germline assignment: CDR1 TSWWSYY and CDR2 QGS. In DNA form, the CDR3 reads TGTGCTCTTGGGGAATCCCGCCTTCGAAATGACCCAAATCCACCCGATAAACTCATCTTT. Amino acid sequence: CALGESRLRNDPNPPDKLIF.

In this sample, this clone turned up a few times. Different DNA sequences within this sample yield the same CDR3. The genes are TRDV3 and TRDJ1; 9 nucleotides match TRDD3. Germline CDR1 TVYSNPD, CDR2 GDNSRS (reference sequence). CDR3 size: 20 residues. V shed 3 bases, J shed 0 bases, and the junction held 23 bases outside the gene matches. The CDR3 here is CAFRQWGLLGDVRYTDKLIF. The CDR3 DNA reads as TGTGCCTTCCGACAGTGGGGCCTACTGGGGGACGTGAGGTACACCGATAAACTCATCTTT.

In its sample, this clone was seen a few times. V is TRDV2 and J is TRDJ1; D perhaps matches TRDD3 (6 bases). The V end lost 5 bases, the J end lost 2 bases, and 26 bases lay between the germline ends. The CDR3 sequence is 18 residues long. CDR1 and CDR2 from the germline V gene are GEAIGNYY and EKD. Written as DNA, the CDR3 is TGTGCCTGTGCTGTCCGTTTTCCTGCAGTACTGGGAACCGATAAACTCATCTTT. The encoded protein is CACAVRFPAVLGTDKLIF.

The CDR3 nucleotides read TGTGCCTGTGACCCCCCCTCCGAAGGTACTGGGGGATCCGATAAACTCATCTTT. Amino acid sequence: CACDPPSEGTGGSDKLIF. The chain links TRDV2 to TRDJ1, with TRDD3 matching over 10 bases. Looked up from germline, CDR1 is GEAIGNYY and CDR2 is EKD. V dropped 3 bases and J dropped 3; count of bases not matched to a gene: 15. The CDR3 spans 18 residues.

A few counts support this clone. The chain links TRDV1 to TRDJ1, with D possibly TRDD3 on 6 matching bases. CDR3 length: 20 amino acids. CDR1 is TSWWSYY and CDR2 is QGS in the germline V gene. Deletions cut 1 base from V and 2 bases from J, with 26 bases between. In DNA form, the CDR3 reads TGTGCTCTTGGGGAACCCTCAGGGTGGTCCTCACCTGGGGATACCGATAAACTCATCTTT. This codes for CALGEPSGWSSPGDTDKLIF.

Here the CDR3 DNA reads TGTGCCTGCGACGTACTGGGGGATACGCCCTGGGACACCCGACAGATGTTTTTC. It specifies CACDVLGDTPWDTRQMFF. The V call is TRDV2, the J call TRDJ3, with 13 bases matching TRDD3. This CDR3 contains 18 residues. Germline CDR1 is GEAIGNYY and CDR2 is EKD. V trimming: 7 bases; J trimming: 2 bases; junction bases outside the gene matches: 7.

This clone has just a few counts. The CDR3 here is CACVEGTGALTAQLFF. Here the CDR3 DNA reads TGTGCCTGTGTGGAGGGGACCGGAGCTTTGACAGCACAACTCTTCTTT. This sequence joins TRDV2 and TRDJ2; tentatively, D is TRDD3 (5 bases). V lost 5 bases, J lost 0 bases, and 15 bases lay in between. The CDR3 loop spans 16 amino acids. The germline V gene has CDR1 GEAIGNYY and CDR2 EKD.

This clone showed up just a few times. The CDR3 loop reads CALGELTGGVGGSDKLIF. Here the CDR3 DNA reads TGTGCTCTTGGGGAACTAACGGGAGGGGTCGGCGGCTCCGATAAACTCATCTTT. This rearrangement joins TRDV1 to TRDJ1; unclear D gene. The ends were cut back, 0 bases at V and 3 bases at J, with 20 bases in the middle. Germline lookup yields CDR1 TSWWSYY and CDR2 QGS. CDR3 length: 18 residues.

This clone has just one count. The junction differs from germline at one of its ends, possibly a read error. The rearrangement links TRDV1 to TRDJ1; 9 positions match TRDD3. Germline assignment: CDR1 TSWWSYY and CDR2 QGS. The CDR3 has 19 amino acids. As DNA, the CDR3 is TGTGCTATTGGGGAAGGCACATACTGGGGGACGTCGTACACCGATAAACTCATCTTT. Its translation is CAIGEGTYWGTSYTDKLIF.

This clone was seen only a few times. This chain uses TRDV1 with TRDJ1; D is possibly TRDD2 (5 bases). Trimming took off 1 base at V and 5 bases at J, with 11 bases between the two ends. The CDR3 extends over 14 amino acids. Germline CDR1 TSWWSYY, CDR2 QGS. The CDR3 spells CALGEHLRRDKLIF. The CDR3 nucleotides are TGTGCTCTTGGGGAACACCTACGCCGTGATAAACTCATCTTT.

The chain is built from TRDV2 and TRDJ1; TRDD3 agrees at 7 bases. The CDR3 is 17 amino acids. The germline CDR1 and CDR2 sequences are GEAIGNYY and EKD. V lost 5 bases and J lost 0; bases outside the gene matches: 14. In nucleotides, the CDR3 is TGTGCCTGTGGTCTCAGGGGGATCGGTGGGTACACCGATAAACTCATCTTT. Its protein is CACGLRGIGGYTDKLIF.

The rearrangement uses TRDV1 and TRDJ1; 9 positions match TRDD3. This CDR3 has 18 amino acids. CDR1 TSWWSYY and CDR2 QGS come from the germline V gene. V gave up 2 bases and J gave up 0 bases; unmatched junction bases: 10. The CDR3 coding sequence is TGTGCTCTTGGGGAATTCTCTTACTGGGGGAAGCACACCGATAAACTCATCTTT. Protein sequence: CALGEFSYWGKHTDKLIF.

This clone was observed a handful of times. V and J are TRDV1 and TRDJ1; the match to TRDD3 covers 12 bases. The V and J ends lost 4 bases and 0 bases, in that order; junction bases with no gene match: 12. This CDR3 is 19 amino acids long. CDR1 TSWWSYY and CDR2 QGS come from the germline V gene. CDR3 coding DNA: TGTGCTCTTGGGGTGTCTTCCTACTGGGGGATACCGTACACCGATAAACTCATCTTT. This sequence encodes CALGVSSYWGIPYTDKLIF.

The chain recombines TRDV2 with TRDJ3; the match to TRDD3 covers 13 bases. The CDR3 has 20 amino acids. Germline loops: CDR1 GEAIGNYY, CDR2 EKD. Trimming took 0 bases from V and 0 from J; bases not matched to a gene: 4. In DNA, the CDR3 is TGTGCCTGTGACACCGTACTGGGGGATACGCCCTCCTGGGACACCCGACAGATGTTTTTC. Translated: CACDTVLGDTPSWDTRQMFF.

The chain has TRDV2 and TRDJ2; 13 bases match TRDD3. The length of the CDR3 is 19 residues. V shed 0 bases, J shed 0 bases, and the junction held 6 bases outside the gene matches. CDR1 and CDR2 (germline): GEAIGNYY, EKD. Here the CDR3 DNA reads TGTGCCTGTGACACCGTCGGTACTGGGGGATACGCTTTGACAGCACAACTCTTCTTT. As protein: CACDTVGTGGYALTAQLFF.

This clone was seen a single time. This sequence joins TRDV1 and TRDJ4, with 9 bases that match TRDD3. Germline assignment: CDR1 TSWWSYY and CDR2 QGS. The CDR3 has 18 residues. With 1 base clipped from V and 0 bases from J, the junction kept 12 bases outside the gene matches. CDR3 in amino acids: CALGEPPTGWGITRPLIF. In DNA, the CDR3 is TGTGCTCTTGGGGAACCTCCTACTGGCTGGGGGATTACCAGACCCCTGATCTTT.

This clone is deemed medium-sized (0.01 to 0.1%). The chain carries TRDV2 and TRDJ3; 8 nucleotides agree with TRDD3. Germline V gene lookup returns CDR1 GEAIGNYY and CDR2 EKD. This CDR3 is built from 18 residues. J lost 0 bases, V lost 0 bases, and 3 bases had no gene match. CDR3 amino acids: CACDTRDTSSWDTRQMFF. The CDR3 bases are TGTGCCTGTGACACCAGGGATACGAGCTCCTGGGACACCCGACAGATGTTTTTC.

This clone turned up a few times. The chain has TRDV1 and TRDJ1; 12 positions agree with TRDD3. Germline CDR1 and CDR2: TSWWSYY and QGS. CDR3 size: 17 residues. The V and J ends lost 1 base and 1 base, in that order; junction bases with no gene match: 4. The CDR3 DNA reads TGTGCTCTTGGGGAACGCTGGGGGATACGATTCACCGATAAACTCATCTTT. This codes for CALGERWGIRFTDKLIF.